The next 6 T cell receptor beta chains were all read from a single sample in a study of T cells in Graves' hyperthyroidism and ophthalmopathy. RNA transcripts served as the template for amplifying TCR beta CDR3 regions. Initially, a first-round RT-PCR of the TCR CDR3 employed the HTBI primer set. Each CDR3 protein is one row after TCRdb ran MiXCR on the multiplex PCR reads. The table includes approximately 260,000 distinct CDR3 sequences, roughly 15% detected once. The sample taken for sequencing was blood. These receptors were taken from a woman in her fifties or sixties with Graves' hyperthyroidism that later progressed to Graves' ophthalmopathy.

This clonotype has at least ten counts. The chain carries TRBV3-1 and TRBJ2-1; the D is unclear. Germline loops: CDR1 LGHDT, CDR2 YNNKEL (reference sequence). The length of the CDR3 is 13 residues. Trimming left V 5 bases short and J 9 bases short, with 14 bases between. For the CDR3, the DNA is TGTGCCAGCAGCTCCGCATCAAGAAGTGAGCAGTTCTTC. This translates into CASSSASRSEQFF.

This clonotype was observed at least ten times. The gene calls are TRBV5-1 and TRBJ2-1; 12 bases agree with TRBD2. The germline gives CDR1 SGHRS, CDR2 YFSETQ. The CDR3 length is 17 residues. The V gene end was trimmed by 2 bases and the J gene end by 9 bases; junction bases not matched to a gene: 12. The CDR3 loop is CASSFGPRLAGASEQFF. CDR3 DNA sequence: TGCGCCAGCAGCTTCGGGCCGAGACTAGCGGGAGCCTCTGAGCAGTTCTTC.

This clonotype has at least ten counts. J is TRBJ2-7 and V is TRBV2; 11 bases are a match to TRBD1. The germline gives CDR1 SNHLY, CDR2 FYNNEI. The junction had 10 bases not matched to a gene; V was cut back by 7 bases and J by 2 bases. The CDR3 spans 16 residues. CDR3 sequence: CASKSRWTGGAYEQYF. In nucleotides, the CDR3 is TGTGCCAGCAAGAGTAGGTGGACAGGGGGCGCCTACGAGCAGTACTTC.

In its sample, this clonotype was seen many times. The CDR3 protein is CASSLQGVFNEQFF. The CDR3 bases are TGTGCCAGTAGTCTGCAGGGGGTTTTCAATGAGCAGTTCTTC. The rearrangement links TRBV19 to TRBJ2-1; the match to TRBD1 covers 7 bases. This CDR3 has 14 amino acids. Germline V gene sequence: CDR1 LNHDA, CDR2 SQIVND (reference sequence). Unmatched junction bases numbered 7, after V lost 5 bases and J lost 6 bases.

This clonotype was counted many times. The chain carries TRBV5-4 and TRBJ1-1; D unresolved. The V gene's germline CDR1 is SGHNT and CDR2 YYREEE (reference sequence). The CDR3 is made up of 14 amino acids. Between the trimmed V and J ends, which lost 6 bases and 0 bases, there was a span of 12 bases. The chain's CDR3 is CASKSGTLNTEAFF. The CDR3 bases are TGTGCCAGCAAATCGGGAACATTGAACACTGAAGCTTTCTTT.

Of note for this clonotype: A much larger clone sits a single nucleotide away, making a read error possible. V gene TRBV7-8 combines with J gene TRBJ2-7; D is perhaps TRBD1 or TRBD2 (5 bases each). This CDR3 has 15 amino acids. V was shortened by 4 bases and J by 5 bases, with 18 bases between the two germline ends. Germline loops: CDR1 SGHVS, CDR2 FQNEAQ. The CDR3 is CASSSPGAGRDEQYF. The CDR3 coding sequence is TGTGCCAGCAGCTCACCCGGGGCAGGCCGCGACGAGCAGTACTTC.